This TCR beta chain emerged from a study of identical twins. TCRdb passed the 5' RACE reads through MiXCR, listing each CDR3 protein once. The sample contains 550,000 to 800,000 distinct CDR3 sequences, under 8.5% of which appear only once. V was pared by 4 bases and J by 4 bases, with 8 bases between. Germline V lookup: CDR1 SNHLY, CDR2 FYNNEI. The CDR3 extends over 13 amino acids. Another study also made use of these data, one on yellow fever vaccine responses in identical twins.

The J gene is TRBJ2-1, the V gene TRBV2; tentative D call: TRBD2 (5 bases). This TCR was sampled from a young woman in good health. The sample taken for sequencing was PBMCs. CDR3: CASSVAGYNEQFF. Written as DNA, the CDR3 is TGTGCCAGCAGTGTGGCGGGTTACAATGAGCAGTTCTTC.